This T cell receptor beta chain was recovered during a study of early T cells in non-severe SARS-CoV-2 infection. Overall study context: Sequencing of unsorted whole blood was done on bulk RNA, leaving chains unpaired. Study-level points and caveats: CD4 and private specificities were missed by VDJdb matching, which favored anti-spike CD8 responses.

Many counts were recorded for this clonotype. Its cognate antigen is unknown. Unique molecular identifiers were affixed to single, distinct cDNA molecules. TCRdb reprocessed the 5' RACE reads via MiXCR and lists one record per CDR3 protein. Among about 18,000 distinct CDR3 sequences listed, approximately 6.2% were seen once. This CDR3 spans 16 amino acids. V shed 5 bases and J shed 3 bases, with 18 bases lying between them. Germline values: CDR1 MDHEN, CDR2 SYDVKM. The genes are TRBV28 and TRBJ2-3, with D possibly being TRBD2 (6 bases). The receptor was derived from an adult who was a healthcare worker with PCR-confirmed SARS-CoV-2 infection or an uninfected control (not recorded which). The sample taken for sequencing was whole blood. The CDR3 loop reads CASSAPPGVTTDTQYF. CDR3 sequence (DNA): TGTGCCAGCAGTGCCCCCCCGGGAGTAACTACAGATACGCAGTATTTT.